This record looks at one TCR beta chain sequence and its context. cDNA prepared by RNA extraction and subsequent reverse transcription served as the template for sequencing. Only in-frame clones appear in the TCRdb table, and some are missing; sequencing was by immunoSEQ multiplex PCR. The repertoire holds more than 200,000 clones, with around 67% as singletons. The source of the sample is a study of CD8+ T cells in alopecia areata. The CDR3 is made up of 13 amino acids. Germline V gene sequence: CDR1 MDHEN, CDR2 SYDVKM. V lost 6 bases, J lost 0 bases, and 7 bases lay in between. The source was CD4+ T cells sorted from blood, collected at week 0. The chain couples TRBV28 to TRBJ2-3; D might be TRBD2 (6 bases). This receptor was taken from a human donor with alopecia areata. The CDR3 protein is CASRLASTDTQYF. The CDR3 DNA reads as TGTGCCAGCAGACTAGCTAGCACAGATACGCAGTATTTT.